The T cell receptor (beta chain) under discussion was sequenced for a study of early T cells in non-severe SARS-CoV-2 infection. The CDR3 is made up of 16 amino acids. V was cut by 0 bases and J by 8 bases, with 14 bases left in between. CDR1 and CDR2 from the germline V gene are ENHRY and SYGVKD. From the 5' RACE reads, TCRdb called clonotypes with MiXCR, one entry per CDR3 protein. This repertoire shows about 46,000 distinct CDR3 sequences, almost 9.5% found once; its top ten account for 15%. This clonotype was counted ten times or more. The gene calls are TRBV10-3 and TRBJ2-6; D may match TRBD1 or TRBD2 (6 bases each). The origin of this receptor is an adult who was a healthcare worker with PCR-confirmed SARS-CoV-2 infection or an uninfected control (not recorded which). The sequencing input was whole blood. The CDR3 DNA is TGTGCCATCAGTGAGTCGCAAACAGGGAGGTCCAACGTCCTGACTTTC. Translated: CAISESQTGRSNVLTF.